The text below deals with one TCR beta chain. These data are taken from a study of cytomegalovirus exposure and HLA in healthy donors. The CDR3 loop spans 12 amino acids. Germline-derived CDR1 and CDR2 are SEHNR and FQNEAQ (reference sequence). V lost 3 bases to trimming and J lost 8 bases, with 10 bases between them. Amplification used 60 Vbeta primers and 13 Jbeta primers. TCRdb's copy holds only in-frame clones and misses some; the assay was immunoSEQ multiplex PCR. The sample table sets out 100,000 to 150,000 clones. The TCR originated in a man younger than 40 in good health and CMV-seronegative. The V call is TRBV7-9, the J call TRBJ1-2; D possibly corresponds to TRBD1 (5 bases). What was sequenced was PBMCs. CDR3 loop: CASSFERGGYTF. The CDR3, as DNA: TGTGCCAGCAGCTTTGAGCGGGGGGGCTACACCTTC.